What follows are 23 T cell receptor beta chains derived from one specimen sequenced in a study of cytomegalovirus exposure and HLA in healthy donors. Primers included in the PCR were 60 Vbeta and 13 Jbeta primers. Some clones are missing from TCRdb's copy, which holds only in-frame ones; the method was immunoSEQ multiplex PCR. In the table there are around 150,000 clones, more than 75% of which are singletons. The source material was PBMCs. The receptor source for this set is a woman aged 50 to 65 in good health and CMV-seropositive.

This clone showed up just a few times. The chain links TRBV7-8 to TRBJ2-7; unclear D gene. CDR1 SGHVS and CDR2 FQNEAQ come from the germline V gene. V lost 5 bases and J lost 4, with 12 bases in between. This CDR3 has 13 amino acids. This CDR3 is CASSQRQAYEQYF. For the CDR3, the DNA is TGTGCCAGCAGCCAAAGGCAGGCATACGAGCAGTACTTC. Supplemented by reference TRBV7-8 and TRBJ2-7, the full variable domain reads GAGVSQSPRYKVAKRGQDVALRCDPISGHVSLFWYQQALGQGPEFLTYFQNEAQLDKSGLPSDRFFAERPEGSVSTLKIQRTQQEDSAVYLCASSQRQAYEQYFGPGTRLTVT.

The V call is TRBV5-5, the J call TRBJ1-5; D unresolved. Germline CDR1 SGHKS, CDR2 YYEKEE (reference sequence). Deletions cut 3 bases from V and 1 base from J, with 5 bases between. The CDR3 has 13 amino acids. The CDR3 nucleotides are TGTGCCAGCAGCTCCCTGAGCAATCAGCCCCAGCATTTT. Its translation is CASSSLSNQPQHF.

The V gene is TRBV7-9, the J gene TRBJ1-6; the D gene is possibly TRBD1 (6 bases). V was trimmed by 1 base and J by 9 bases, leaving 16 bases between them. CDR1 SEHNR and CDR2 FQNEAQ come from the germline V gene (reference sequence). There are 16 residues in the CDR3. For the CDR3, the DNA is TGTGCCAGCAGCTTAGAGGCACCCAGGGGATCTTCACCCCTCCACTTT. Its translation is CASSLEAPRGSSPLHF.

The J gene is TRBJ2-1, the V gene TRBV9, with TRBD2 matching over 8 bases. Unmatched junction bases numbered 11, after V lost 0 bases and J lost 9 bases. Germline V CDR1 and CDR2: SGDLS, YYNGEE. The CDR3 is 16 amino acids. The CDR3 here is CASSVDHGGRTGEQFF. CDR3 bases: TGTGCCAGCAGCGTAGATCACGGCGGGAGGACGGGTGAGCAGTTCTTC. Together with reference TRBV9 and TRBJ2-1, the CDR3 gives the full variable domain: DSGVTQTPKHLITATGQRVTLRCSPRSGDLSVYWYQQSLDQGLQFLIQYYNGEERAKGNILERFSAQQFPDLHSELNLSSLELGDSALYFCASSVDHGGRTGEQFFGPGTRLTVL.

This sequence joins TRBV30 and TRBJ1-2, with 9 bases aligning to TRBD1. There are 13 residues in the CDR3. Trimming at V came to 8 bases and at J to 3 bases, leaving 7 bases not matched to a gene. The germline V gene encodes CDR1 GTSNPN and CDR2 SVGIG (reference sequence). Here the CDR3 DNA reads TGTGCCAGCAACAGGGGGCGCGACTATGGCTACACCTTC. Translating gives CASNRGRDYGYTF.

This clone was seen just once. This chain uses TRBV7-9 with TRBJ2-3, with D uncertain. V shed 8 bases and J shed 2 bases, with 11 bases lying between them. The CDR3 extends over 13 amino acids. The germline gives CDR1 SEHNR, CDR2 FQNEAQ (reference sequence). The CDR3 DNA follows: TGTGCCAGCCTAAAACTACACACAGATACGCAGTATTTT. Translation: CASLKLHTDTQYF.

This rearrangement joins TRBV27 to TRBJ2-1; possibly TRBD2 for D (6 bases). This CDR3 is 14 amino acids long. The germline V gene has CDR1 MNHEY and CDR2 SMNVEV (reference sequence). Trimming pared 6 bases from V and 0 bases from J, leaving 9 bases between. The CDR3 DNA follows: TGTGCCAGCAGCCGGAGGGACTCCTACAATGAGCAGTTCTTC. Protein: CASSRRDSYNEQFF.

This chain uses TRBV7-2 with TRBJ2-1; 12 bases are a match to TRBD2. With V trimmed by 3 bases and J by 10 bases, 1 base remained unmatched. CDR3 length equals 13 residues. CDR1 and CDR2 (germline): SGHTA, FQGNSA. The CDR3 bases are TGTGCCAGCAGCTTGGGGACTAGCGGGGAGCAGTTCTTC. This translates into CASSLGTSGEQFF. The full variable domain, its missing parts supplied by reference TRBV7-2 and TRBJ2-1, is GAGVSQSPSNKVTEKGKDVELRCDPISGHTALYWYRQSLGQGLEFLIYFQGNSAPDKSGLPSDRFSAERTGGSVSTLTIQRTQQEDSAVYLCASSLGTSGEQFFGPGTRLTVL.

About this clone itself: Mismatch with germline at one junction end may stem from a read error. The chain employs TRBV11-2 and TRBJ2-7, with TRBD2 matching 9 bases. This CDR3 is built from 15 residues. The germline V gene encodes CDR1 SGHAT and CDR2 FQNNGV. The CDR3 coding sequence is TGTGCCAGCAGCTCCGTAGCGGGAGCCTCCGACGAGCAGTACTTC. It encodes CASSSVAGASDEQYF.

This clone was counted only a few times. The gene calls are TRBV5-4 and TRBJ2-1, with D uncertain. This CDR3 contains 15 residues. Trimming pared 0 bases from V and 0 bases from J, leaving 7 bases between. From germline, CDR1 is SGHNT and CDR2 YYREEE (reference sequence). The CDR3 is CASSLGRSSYNEQFF. CDR3 DNA: TGTGCCAGCAGCTTGGGGCGGAGCTCCTACAATGAGCAGTTCTTC. Supplemented by reference TRBV5-4 and TRBJ2-1, the full variable domain reads ETGVTQSPTHLIKTRGQQVTLRCSSQSGHNTVSWYQQALGQGPQFIFQYYREEENGRGNFPPRFSGLQFPNYSSELNVNALELDDSALYLCASSLGRSSYNEQFFGPGTRLTVL.

The chain joins TRBV10-1 to TRBJ2-7; weak D call: TRBD2 (6 bases). CDR3 size: 14 residues. The germline V and J ends were trimmed by 0 bases and 3 bases, with 9 bases remaining between them. Germline V CDR1 and CDR2: WNHNN, SYGVQD (reference sequence). CDR3 region: CASSESGGGYEQYF. The CDR3 DNA sequence: TGCGCCAGCAGTGAGTCGGGGGGAGGCTACGAGCAGTACTTC.

This chain links TRBV29-1 with TRBJ2-3; D is perhaps TRBD1 (6 bases). V shed 7 bases and J shed 1 base, with 9 bases lying between them. CDR3 size: 12 residues. Germline loops: CDR1 SQVTM, CDR2 ANQGSEA. The DNA of the CDR3 is TGCAGCGGGGCAGGGGGCACAGATACGCAGTATTTT. Its translation: CSGAGGTDTQYF.

The rearrangement links TRBV7-9 to TRBJ2-2, with 10 nucleotides matching TRBD2. J was trimmed by 4 bases and V by 6 bases; bases with no gene match: 8. The CDR3 consists of 16 residues. The V gene's germline CDR1 is SEHNR and CDR2 FQNEAQ (reference sequence). The CDR3 nucleotides read TGTGCCAGCAGACCTTTACTAGCGGGGATCACCGGGGAGCTGTTTTTT. This encodes CASRPLLAGITGELFF.

The gene calls are TRBV9 and TRBJ1-6; a weak D match, TRBD1 (6 bases). CDR1 and CDR2 from the germline V gene are SGDLS and YYNGEE. V lost 4 bases and J lost 6, with 11 bases in between. CDR3 size: 14 residues. CDR3 in DNA: TGTGCCAGCAGCTTTAGACAGGCTAATTCACCCCTCCACTTT. Translating gives CASSFRQANSPLHF.

The chain links TRBV30 to TRBJ2-7; D gene ambiguous. This CDR3 region has 12 residues. V was clipped by 2 bases and J by 6 bases, with 11 bases between them. CDR1 is GTSNPN, CDR2 SVGIG, per germline (reference sequence). This CDR3 reads CAWSLSGVEQYF. The CDR3 nucleotides read TGTGCCTGGAGTCTCTCTGGAGTCGAGCAGTACTTC.

The DNA for the CDR3 is TGTGCCAGCAGCCCGACAGGGGGCGTCACTGAAGCTTTCTTT. Its protein product is CASSPTGGVTEAFF. The chain couples TRBV6-4 to TRBJ1-1; the match to TRBD1 covers 10 bases. The CDR3 spans 14 residues. After removal of 6 bases from V and 4 bases from J, the junction contained 5 bases not matched to a gene. Looked up from germline, CDR1 is MRHNA and CDR2 is SNTAGT.

The chain couples TRBV30 to TRBJ2-7; possibly TRBD1 for D (5 bases). The CDR3 contains 11 residues. The ends were cut back, 5 bases at V and 4 bases at J, with 9 bases in the middle. CDR1 GTSNPN and CDR2 SVGIG come from the germline V gene (reference sequence). CDR3 coding DNA: TGTGCCTGGGGCAGGGTATACGAGCAGTACTTC. Amino acid sequence: CAWGRVYEQYF.

The CDR3 DNA reads TGTGCCAGCAGCTCAGGGTTAAGAGGCACTGAAGCTTTCTTT. Its translation is CASSSGLRGTEAFF. The chain recombines TRBV7-3 with TRBJ1-1, with D tentatively TRBD1 (5 bases). This CDR3 spans 14 amino acids. Trimming removed 4 bases at V and 4 bases at J, with 13 bases between. Germline V lookup: CDR1 SGHTA, CDR2 FQGTGA.

As concerns this clone: Other nucleotide sequences from this sample produce the same CDR3. This sequence joins TRBV30 and TRBJ1-1; D remains unclear. With 0 bases removed from V and 4 bases from J, the gap between germline ends came to 9 bases. The CDR3 spans 13 residues. Germline V gene data show CDR1 as GTSNPN and CDR2 as SVGIG (reference sequence). The CDR3 nucleotides read TGTGCCTGGAGTGTAGAGGGAGGCACTGAAGCTTTCTTT. This gives the protein CAWSVEGGTEAFF.

This sequence joins TRBV7-2 and TRBJ2-7; D remains ambiguous. CDR3 length: 12 residues. The germline V gene encodes CDR1 SGHTA and CDR2 FQGNSA. Trimming pared 2 bases from V and 6 bases from J, leaving 8 bases between. The CDR3 DNA reads as TGTGCCAGCAGCTTAAGAGGAATCGAGCAGTACTTC. It translates to CASSLRGIEQYF.

The chain joins TRBV5-1 to TRBJ2-2, with D tentatively TRBD2 (7 bases). V was pared by 4 bases and J by 1 base, with 17 bases between. The CDR3 extends over 17 amino acids. Germline loops: CDR1 SGHRS, CDR2 YFSETQ. CDR3: CASSQGPASGNTGELFF. For the CDR3, the DNA is TGCGCCAGCAGCCAGGGGCCCGCTAGCGGGAACACCGGGGAGCTGTTTTTT.

The chain is built from TRBV19 and TRBJ1-1; 7 nucleotides agree with TRBD1. This CDR3 is 15 amino acids long. In germline, CDR1 is LNHDA, CDR2 SQIVND (reference sequence). V was pared by 4 bases and J by 3 bases, with 8 bases of the junction left unmatched. CDR3 in DNA: TGTGCCAGTAGTAGTGACAGGGTGGGGGACACTGAAGCTTTCTTT. This gives the protein CASSSDRVGDTEAFF.

This clone was counted once. V gene TRBV7-2 combines with J gene TRBJ2-1; D is uncertain. V was trimmed by 2 bases and J by 0 bases, leaving 11 bases between them. CDR3 length: 16 amino acids. CDR1 is SGHTA and CDR2 is FQGNSA in the germline V gene. The CDR3 nucleotides read TGTGCCAGCAGCTTAAGCACGGTTAGCTCCTACAATGAGCAGTTCTTC. Its protein is CASSLSTVSSYNEQFF.